This T cell receptor (beta chain) is from a study of blood T cells in healthy people across ages. The amount of total RNA extracted per sample was at least 6 micrograms. Then a second PCR, running roughly 6 to 12 cycles, was carried out with a sample-barcoded 5' primer and a J-beta primer mix. Carrying 12 random nucleotides, a template-switch adaptor labeled each individual cDNA molecule. TCRdb re-analysed the 5' RACE reads in MiXCR, keeping a single row per CDR3 protein. The sample shows over a million distinct CDR3 sequences, roughly 60% of them seen only once. V was clipped by 10 bases and J by 3 bases, with 16 bases between them. Germline CDR1 and CDR2: MNHNS and SASEGT. CDR3 size: 14 residues.

This clonotype was sampled from a man younger than 30 in good health. The chain combines TRBV6-1 with TRBJ1-5, with D possibly matching TRBD1 (5 bases). Material: blood. The DNA for the CDR3 is TGTGCCACCGCCCATGGGGGTACCAATCAGCCCCAGCATTTT. It yields the protein CATAHGGTNQPQHF.